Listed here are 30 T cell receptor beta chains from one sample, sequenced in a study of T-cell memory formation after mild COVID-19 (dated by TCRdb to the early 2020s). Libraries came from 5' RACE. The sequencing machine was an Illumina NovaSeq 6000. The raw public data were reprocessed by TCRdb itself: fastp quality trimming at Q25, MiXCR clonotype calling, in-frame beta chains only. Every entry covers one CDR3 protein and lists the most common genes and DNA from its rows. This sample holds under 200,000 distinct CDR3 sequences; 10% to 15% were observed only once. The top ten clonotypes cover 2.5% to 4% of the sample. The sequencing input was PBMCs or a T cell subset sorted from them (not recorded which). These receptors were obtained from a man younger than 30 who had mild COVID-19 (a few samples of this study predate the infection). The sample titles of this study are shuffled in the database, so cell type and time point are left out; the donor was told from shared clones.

CDR3 nucleotide sequence: TGTGCCAGCAGTTTCCGCCCGGGGAGGGACAGCTACTTTCTACCAACTGAAGCTTTCTTT. Translation: CASSFRPGRDSYFLPTEAFF. The J gene is TRBJ1-1, the V gene TRBV28; 7 nucleotides line up with TRBD1. V shed 3 bases and J 5 bases; nucleotides not matched to a gene: 24. This CDR3 contains 20 residues. Germline assignment: CDR1 MDHEN and CDR2 SYDVKM.

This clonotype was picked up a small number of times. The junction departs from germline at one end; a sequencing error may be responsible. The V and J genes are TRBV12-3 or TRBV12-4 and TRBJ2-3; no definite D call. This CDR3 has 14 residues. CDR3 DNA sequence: TGTGCCAGCAGAAGTGAGACTGGCACATATACGCAGTATTTT. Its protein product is CASRSETGTYTQYF.

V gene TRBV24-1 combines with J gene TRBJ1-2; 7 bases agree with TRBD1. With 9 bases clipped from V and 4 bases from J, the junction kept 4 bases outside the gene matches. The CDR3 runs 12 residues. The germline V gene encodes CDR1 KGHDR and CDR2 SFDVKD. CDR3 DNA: TGTGCCACCCAAGACAGGGCCTATGGCTACACCTTC. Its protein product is CATQDRAYGYTF.

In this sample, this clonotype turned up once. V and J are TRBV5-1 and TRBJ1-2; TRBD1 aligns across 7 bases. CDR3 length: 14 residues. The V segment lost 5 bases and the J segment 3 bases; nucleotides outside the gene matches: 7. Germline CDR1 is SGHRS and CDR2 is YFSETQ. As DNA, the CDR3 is TGCGCCAGCAGACCCGACAGGGCAGACTATGGCTACACCTTC. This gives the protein CASRPDRADYGYTF.

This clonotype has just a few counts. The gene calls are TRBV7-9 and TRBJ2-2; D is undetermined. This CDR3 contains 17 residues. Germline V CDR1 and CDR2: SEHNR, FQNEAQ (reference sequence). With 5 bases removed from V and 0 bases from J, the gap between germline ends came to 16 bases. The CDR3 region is CASSPSLGRSNTGELFF. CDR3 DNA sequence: TGTGCCAGCAGCCCAAGTCTGGGAAGATCGAACACCGGGGAGCTGTTTTTT.

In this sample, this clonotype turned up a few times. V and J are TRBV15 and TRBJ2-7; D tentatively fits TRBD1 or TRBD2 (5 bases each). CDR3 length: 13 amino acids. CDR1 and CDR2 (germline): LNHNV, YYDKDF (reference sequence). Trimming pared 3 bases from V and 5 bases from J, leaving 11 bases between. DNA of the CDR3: TGTGCCACCAGCAGGGGGGTCGGCGACGAGCAGTACTTC. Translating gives CATSRGVGDEQYF.

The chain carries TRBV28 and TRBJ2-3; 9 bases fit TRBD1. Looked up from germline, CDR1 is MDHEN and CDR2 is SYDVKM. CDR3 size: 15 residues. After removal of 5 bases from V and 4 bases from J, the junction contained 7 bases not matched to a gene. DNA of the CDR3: TGTGCCAGCAGTAGGGGGACAGGGCACGCAGATACGCAGTATTTT. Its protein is CASSRGTGHADTQYF.

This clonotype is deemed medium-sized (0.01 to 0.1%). The CDR3 region has the DNA TGTGCCAGCAGCCCAAGCAAGGGGGTTGGCGAGCAGTTCTTC. Its protein product is CASSPSKGVGEQFF. The chain employs TRBV7-9 and TRBJ2-1; tentative D call: TRBD1 (6 bases). The ends were cut back, 5 bases at V and 10 bases at J, with 18 bases in the middle. The CDR3 contains 14 residues. CDR1 is SEHNR and CDR2 is FQNEAQ in the germline V gene (reference sequence).

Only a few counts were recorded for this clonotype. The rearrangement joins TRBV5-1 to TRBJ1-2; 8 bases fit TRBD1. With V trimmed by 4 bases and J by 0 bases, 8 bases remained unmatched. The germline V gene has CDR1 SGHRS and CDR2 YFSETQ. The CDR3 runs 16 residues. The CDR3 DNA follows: TGCGCCAGCAGCCCCGGACAGGGATCCTCTAACTATGGCTACACCTTC. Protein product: CASSPGQGSSNYGYTF. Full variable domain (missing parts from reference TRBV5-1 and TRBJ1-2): KAGVTQTPRYLIKTRGQQVTLSCSPISGHRSVSWYQQTPGQGLQFLFEYFSETQRNKGNFPGRFSGRQFSNSRSEMNVSTLELGDSALYLCASSPGQGSSNYGYTFGSGTRLTVV.

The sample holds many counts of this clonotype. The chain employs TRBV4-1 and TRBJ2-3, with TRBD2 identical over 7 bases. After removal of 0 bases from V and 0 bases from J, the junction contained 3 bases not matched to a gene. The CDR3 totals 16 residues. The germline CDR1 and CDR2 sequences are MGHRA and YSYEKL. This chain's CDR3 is CASSQEAGPSTDTQYF. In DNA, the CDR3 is TGCGCCAGCAGCCAAGAAGCGGGGCCCAGCACAGATACGCAGTATTTT.

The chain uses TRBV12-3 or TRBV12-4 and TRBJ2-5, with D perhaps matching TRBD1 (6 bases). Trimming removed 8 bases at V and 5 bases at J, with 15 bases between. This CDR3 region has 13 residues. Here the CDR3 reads CASSVRGGETQYF. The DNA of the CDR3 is TGTGCCAGCTCCGTCAGGGGCGGGGAGACCCAGTACTTC.

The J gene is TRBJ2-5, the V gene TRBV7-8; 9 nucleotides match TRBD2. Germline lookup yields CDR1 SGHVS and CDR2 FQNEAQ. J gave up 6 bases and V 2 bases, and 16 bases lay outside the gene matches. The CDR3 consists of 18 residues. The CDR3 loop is CASSLSGGGLAGYKTQYF. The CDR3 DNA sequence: TGTGCCAGCAGCTTATCGGGAGGCGGGCTAGCGGGGTATAAGACCCAGTACTTC.

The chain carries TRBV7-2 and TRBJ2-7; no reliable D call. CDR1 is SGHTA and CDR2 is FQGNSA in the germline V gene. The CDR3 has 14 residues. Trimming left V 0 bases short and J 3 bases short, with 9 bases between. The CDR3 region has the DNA TGTGCCAGCAGCTTAGCGCCCGAAAACTACGAGCAGTACTTC. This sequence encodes CASSLAPENYEQYF.

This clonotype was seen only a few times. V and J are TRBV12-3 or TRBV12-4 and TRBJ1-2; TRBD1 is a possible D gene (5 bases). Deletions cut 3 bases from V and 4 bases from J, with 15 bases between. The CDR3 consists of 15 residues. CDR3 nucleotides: TGTGCCAGCAGTTTTTCGGCAGGGTACGGCTATGGCTACACCTTC. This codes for CASSFSAGYGYGYTF.

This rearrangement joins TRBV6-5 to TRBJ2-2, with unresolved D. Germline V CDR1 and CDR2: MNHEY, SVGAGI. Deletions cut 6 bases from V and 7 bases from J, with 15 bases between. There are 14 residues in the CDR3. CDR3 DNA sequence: TGTGCCAGCAGCCGCGATCCTTGGATCGGGGAGCTGTTTTTT. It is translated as CASSRDPWIGELFF.

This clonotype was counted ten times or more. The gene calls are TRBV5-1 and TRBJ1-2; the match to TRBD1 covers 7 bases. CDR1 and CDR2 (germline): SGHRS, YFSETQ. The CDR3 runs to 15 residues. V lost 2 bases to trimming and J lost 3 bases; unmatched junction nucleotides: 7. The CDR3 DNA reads TGCGCCAGCAGCTTACAGGGGACCCTCGACTATGGCTACACCTTC. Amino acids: CASSLQGTLDYGYTF.

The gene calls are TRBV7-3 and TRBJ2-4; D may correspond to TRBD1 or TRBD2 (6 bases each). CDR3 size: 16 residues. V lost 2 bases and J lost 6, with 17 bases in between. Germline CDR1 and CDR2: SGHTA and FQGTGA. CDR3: CASSLGRSGALNIQYF. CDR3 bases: TGTGCCAGCAGCTTAGGGAGGTCAGGGGCCCTAAACATTCAGTACTTC.

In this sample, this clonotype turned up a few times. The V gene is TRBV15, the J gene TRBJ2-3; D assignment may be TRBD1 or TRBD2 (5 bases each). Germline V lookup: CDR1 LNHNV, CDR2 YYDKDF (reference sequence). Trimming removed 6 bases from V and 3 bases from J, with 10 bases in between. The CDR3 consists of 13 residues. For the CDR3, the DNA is TGTGCCACCAGGGGGGTGGTAACAGATACGCAGTATTTT. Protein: CATRGVVTDTQYF.

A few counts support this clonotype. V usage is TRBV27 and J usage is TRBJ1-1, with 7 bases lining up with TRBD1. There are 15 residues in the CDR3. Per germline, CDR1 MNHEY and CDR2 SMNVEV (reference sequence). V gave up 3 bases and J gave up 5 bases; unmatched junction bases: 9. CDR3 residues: CASSLIQGQWTEAFF. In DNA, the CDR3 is TGTGCCAGCAGTTTGATCCAGGGACAGTGGACTGAAGCTTTCTTT.

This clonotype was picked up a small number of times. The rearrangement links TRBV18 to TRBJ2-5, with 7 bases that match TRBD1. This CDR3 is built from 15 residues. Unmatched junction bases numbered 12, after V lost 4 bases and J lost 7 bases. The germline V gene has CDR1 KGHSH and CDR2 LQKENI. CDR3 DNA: TGTGCCAGCTCACTCTTGACAGGGTCTGACGGGACCCAGTACTTC. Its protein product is CASSLLTGSDGTQYF.

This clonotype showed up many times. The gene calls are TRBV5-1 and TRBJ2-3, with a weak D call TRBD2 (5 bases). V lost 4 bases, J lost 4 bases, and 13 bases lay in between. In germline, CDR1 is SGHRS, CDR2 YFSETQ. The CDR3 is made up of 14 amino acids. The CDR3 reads CASSLDSSADTQYF. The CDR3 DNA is TGCGCCAGCAGCCTGGACTCCTCAGCAGATACGCAGTATTTT.

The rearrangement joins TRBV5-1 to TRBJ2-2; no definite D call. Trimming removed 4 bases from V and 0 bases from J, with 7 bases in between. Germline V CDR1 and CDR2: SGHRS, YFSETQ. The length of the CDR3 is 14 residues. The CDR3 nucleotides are TGCGCCAGCAGCCCTGACTCGAACACCGGGGAGCTGTTTTTT. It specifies CASSPDSNTGELFF.

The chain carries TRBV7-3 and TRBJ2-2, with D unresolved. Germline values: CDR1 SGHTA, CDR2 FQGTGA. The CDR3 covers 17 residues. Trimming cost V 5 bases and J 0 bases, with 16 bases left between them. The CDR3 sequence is CASSPSIGPANTGELFF. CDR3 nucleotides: TGTGCCAGCAGCCCTTCCATTGGGCCCGCGAACACCGGGGAGCTGTTTTTT.

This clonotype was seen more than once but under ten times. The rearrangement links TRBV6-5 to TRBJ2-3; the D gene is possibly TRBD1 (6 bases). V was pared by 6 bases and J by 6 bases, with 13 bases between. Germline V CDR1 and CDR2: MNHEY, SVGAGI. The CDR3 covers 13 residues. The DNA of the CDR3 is TGTGCCAGCAGAGAAACAGGGTCCGATACGCAGTATTTT. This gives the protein CASRETGSDTQYF.

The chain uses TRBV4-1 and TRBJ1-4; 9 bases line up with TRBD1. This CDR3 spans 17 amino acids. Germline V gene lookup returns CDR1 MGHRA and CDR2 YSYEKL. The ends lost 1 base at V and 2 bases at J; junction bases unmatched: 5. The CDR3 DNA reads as TGCGCCAGCAGCCAAGGGGACAGGGTTCCGACTAATGAAAAACTGTTTTTT. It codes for CASSQGDRVPTNEKLFF.

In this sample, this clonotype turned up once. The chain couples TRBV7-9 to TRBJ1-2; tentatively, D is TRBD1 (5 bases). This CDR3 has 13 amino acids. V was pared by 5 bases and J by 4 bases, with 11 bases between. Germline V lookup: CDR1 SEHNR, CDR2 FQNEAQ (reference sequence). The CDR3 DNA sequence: TGTGCCAGCAGCCCACGACAGCGCTATGGCTACACCTTC. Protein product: CASSPRQRYGYTF.

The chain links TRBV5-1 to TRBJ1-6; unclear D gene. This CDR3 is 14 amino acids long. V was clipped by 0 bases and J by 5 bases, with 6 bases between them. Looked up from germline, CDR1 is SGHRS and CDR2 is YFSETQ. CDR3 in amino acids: CASSLGQDNSPLHF. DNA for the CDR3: TGCGCCAGCAGCTTGGGCCAGGATAATTCACCCCTCCACTTT.

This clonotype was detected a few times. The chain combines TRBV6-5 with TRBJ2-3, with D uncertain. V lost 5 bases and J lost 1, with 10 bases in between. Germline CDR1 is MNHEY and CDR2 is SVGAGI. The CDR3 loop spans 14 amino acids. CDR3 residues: CASSRRSRTDTQYF. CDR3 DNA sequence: TGTGCCAGCAGTCGGCGCTCTCGCACAGATACGCAGTATTTT.

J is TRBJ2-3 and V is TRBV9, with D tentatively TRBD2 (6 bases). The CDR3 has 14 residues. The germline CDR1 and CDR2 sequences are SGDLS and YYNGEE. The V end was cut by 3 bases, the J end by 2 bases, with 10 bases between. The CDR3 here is CASSADYTTDTQYF. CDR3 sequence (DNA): TGTGCCAGCAGCGCGGACTATACCACAGATACGCAGTATTTT.

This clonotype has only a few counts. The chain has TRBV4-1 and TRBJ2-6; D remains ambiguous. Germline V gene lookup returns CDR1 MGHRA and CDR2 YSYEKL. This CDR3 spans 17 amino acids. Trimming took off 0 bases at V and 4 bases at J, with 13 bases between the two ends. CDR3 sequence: CASSQDSHRSGANVLTF. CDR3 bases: TGCGCCAGCAGCCAAGATTCACATAGGTCCGGGGCCAACGTCCTGACTTTC.